This TCR beta chain was identified during a study of OX40 agonist ivuxolimab in advanced cancers. Study context: The patients received agonistic anti-OX40 (CD134) antibody ivuxolimab. Patients received intravenous ivuxolimab every 2 weeks at 0.01 to 10 mg/kg. Study results and caveats: In a subset of nonresponders, normalized T-cell clonal expansion was also low.

The protocol was immunoSEQ multiplex PCR, while the TCRdb copy is restricted to in-frame clones and leaves out a portion. The sample lists nearly 80,000 clones; around 90% were seen once. To note about this clone: Antigen specificity is unknown.

The material sequenced was CD4+ or CD8+ T cells sorted from blood, taken in a trial of the OX40 agonist ivuxolimab. The clonotype was recovered from an adult with an advanced solid tumor such as melanoma, head and neck, liver or kidney cancer.

Here the CDR3 DNA reads TGTGCCAGCAACTATGTAGACAAGGGTGCGAACTATGGCTACACCTTC. Translation: CASNYVDKGANYGYTF. The chain uses TRBV2 and TRBJ1-2; D ambiguous. The V end lost 7 bases, the J end lost 2 bases, and 20 bases lay between the germline ends. Germline V gene sequence: CDR1 SNHLY, CDR2 FYNNEI. This CDR3 has 16 amino acids.